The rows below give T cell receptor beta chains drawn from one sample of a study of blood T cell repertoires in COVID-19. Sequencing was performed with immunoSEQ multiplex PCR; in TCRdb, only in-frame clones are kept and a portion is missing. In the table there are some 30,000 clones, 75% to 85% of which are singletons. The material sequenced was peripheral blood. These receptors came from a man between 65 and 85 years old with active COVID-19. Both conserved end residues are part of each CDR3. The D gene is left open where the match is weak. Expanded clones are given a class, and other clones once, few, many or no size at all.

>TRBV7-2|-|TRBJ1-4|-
TGTGCCAGCAGCTTAGGGGACTGGGGTAATGAAAAACTGTTTTTT
CASSLGDWGNEKLFF
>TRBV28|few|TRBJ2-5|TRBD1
TGTGCCAGCAACCCAGGGGGAGTTTGGGAGACCCAGTACTTC
CASNPGGVWETQYF
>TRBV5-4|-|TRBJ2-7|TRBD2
TGTGCCAGCAGCCCACCAGCGGGAGGGACCTACGAGCAGTACTTC
CASSPPAGGTYEQYF
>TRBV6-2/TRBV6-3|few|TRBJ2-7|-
TGTGCCAGCAGTACTCCCATGCAGGGGAGCTACGAGCAGTACTTC
CASSTPMQGSYEQYF
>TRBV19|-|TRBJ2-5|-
TGTGCCAGTAGTGTCATTTCAGGGATCGGAGAGACCCAGTACTTC
CASSVISGIGETQYF
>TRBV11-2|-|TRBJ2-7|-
TGTGCCAGCAGCTTAGCAATGCGGGGGCTGGGGGAGCAGTACTTC
CASSLAMRGLGEQYF
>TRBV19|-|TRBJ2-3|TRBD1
TGTGCCAGTAGTGACAGGGGGGGCACAGATACGCAGTATTTT
CASSDRGGTDTQYF
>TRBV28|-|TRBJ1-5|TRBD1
TGTGCCAGCAGTCCATCCCCCACAGGGGGCTTGAATCAGCCCCAGCATTTT
CASSPSPTGGLNQPQHF
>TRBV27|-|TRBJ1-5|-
TGTGCCAGCAGTTTTTGGCAGGGAGGGCAGCCCCAGCATTTT
CASSFWQGGQPQHF
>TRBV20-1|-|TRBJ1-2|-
TGCAGTGCTAGACCAAGCTACACCTTC
CSARPSYTF
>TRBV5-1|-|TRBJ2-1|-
TGCGCCAGCAGTGGGGGGGCGGACTACAATGAGCAGTTCTTC
CASSGGADYNEQFF
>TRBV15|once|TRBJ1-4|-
TGTGCCACCAGCAGAGCTGGCCGAAGTGCAACTAATGAAAAACTGTTTTTT
CATSRAGRSATNEKLFF
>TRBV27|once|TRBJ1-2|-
TGTGCCAGCAGTCTCGACAGGTATAACTATGGCTACGCCTTC
CASSLDRYNYGYAF
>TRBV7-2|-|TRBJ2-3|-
TGTGCCAGCAACTACGTATGGACAGATACGCAGTATTTT
CASNYVWTDTQYF
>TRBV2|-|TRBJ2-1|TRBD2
TGTGCCAGCAAGCCGGGACTAGAGTACAATGAGCAGTTCTTC
CASKPGLEYNEQFF
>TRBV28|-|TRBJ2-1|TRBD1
TGTGCCAGCAGTCGCGAGGACAGGGGCAATGAGCAGTTCTTC
CASSREDRGNEQFF
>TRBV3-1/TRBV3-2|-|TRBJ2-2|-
TGTGCCAGCAGCCGCAGAACCAGGGCCGGGGAGCTGTTTTTT
CASSRRTRAGELFF
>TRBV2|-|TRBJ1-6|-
TGTGCCAGCAGTGAGGGGCAGTGGGGTAATTCACCCCTCCACTTT
CASSEGQWGNSPLHF
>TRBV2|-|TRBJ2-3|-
TGTGCCAGCAGTGGGGGCAGAAAATTAGATACGCAGTATTTT
CASSGGRKLDTQYF
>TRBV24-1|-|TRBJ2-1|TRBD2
TGTGCCACCAGTGACCAGACTAGCGGGAGCAATGAGCAGTTCTTC
CATSDQTSGSNEQFF
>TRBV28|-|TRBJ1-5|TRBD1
TGTGCCAGCAGTTGGGTCAGGGGGGGCAATCAGCCCCAGCATTTT
CASSWVRGGNQPQHF
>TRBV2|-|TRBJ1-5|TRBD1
TGTGCCAGCAGTACGGACAGGGATCAGCCCCAGCATTTT
CASSTDRDQPQHF
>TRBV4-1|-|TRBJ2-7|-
TGCGCCAGCAGCCAAGAGACTAATTACGAGCAGTACTTC
CASSQETNYEQYF
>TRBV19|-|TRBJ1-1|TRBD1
TGTGCCAGTAGTCGGCGGGAGGGACAGGCTAGCGGGACTGAAGCTTTCTTT
CASSRREGQASGTEAFF
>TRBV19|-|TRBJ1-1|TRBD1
TGTGCCAGTAGTTTCCGGGACAGGGGACCGAACACTGAAGCTTTCTTT
CASSFRDRGPNTEAFF
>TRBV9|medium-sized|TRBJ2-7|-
TGTGCCAGCAGCCCGAGCATTAAAGCGGGCCCCTACGAGCAGTACTTC
CASSPSIKAGPYEQYF
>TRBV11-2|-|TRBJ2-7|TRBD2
TGTGCCAGCAGCTCAGCCGGGGGGGGCGAGCAGTACTTC
CASSSAGGGEQYF
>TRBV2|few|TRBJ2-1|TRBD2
TGTGCCAGCAGTGGAAGCGGGAGCTCCTACAATGAGCAGTTCTTC
CASSGSGSSYNEQFF
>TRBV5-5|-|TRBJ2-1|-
TGTGCCAGCAGCTCTGGCCCCTACAATGAGCAGTTCTTC
CASSSGPYNEQFF
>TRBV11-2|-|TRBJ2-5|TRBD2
TGTGCCAGCAGCTTCAGGCGGGAGGGGTCAGAGACCCAGTACTTC
CASSFRREGSETQYF
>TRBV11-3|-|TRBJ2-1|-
TGTGCCAGCAGCCCCGGGGGGCAGGGCTACAATGAGCAGTTCTTC
CASSPGGQGYNEQFF
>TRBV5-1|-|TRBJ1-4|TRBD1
TGCGCCAGCAGCCCCGGGACAGGGAACGCTGAAAAACTGTTTTTT
CASSPGTGNAEKLFF
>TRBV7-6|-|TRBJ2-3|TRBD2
TGTGCCAGCAGCTCGGGGGGGTCCACAGATACGCAGTATTTT
CASSSGGSTDTQYF
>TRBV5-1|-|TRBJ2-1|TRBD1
TGCGCCAGCAGTTTCGGACAGGGGGTCGGCAATGAGCAGTTCTTC
CASSFGQGVGNEQFF
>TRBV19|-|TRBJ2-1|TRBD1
TGTGCCAGTAGTATAGAGGCGACAGGGAAGGCGGGTGAGCAGTTCTTC
CASSIEATGKAGEQFF
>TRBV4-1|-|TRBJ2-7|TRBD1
TGCGCCAGCAGCCAACGGGACAGGGACTACGAGCAGTACTTC
CASSQRDRDYEQYF
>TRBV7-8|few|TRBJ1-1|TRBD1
TGTGCCAGCAGCGGACAGGTGGTGAACACTGAAGCTTTCTTT
CASSGQVVNTEAFF
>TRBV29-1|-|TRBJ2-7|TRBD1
TGCAGCTTCAGAGGGGCAGGGGGCTACGAGCAGTACTTC
CSFRGAGGYEQYF
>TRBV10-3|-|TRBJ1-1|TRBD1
TGTGCCATCAGTAAGACAGGGTCCGACACTGAAGCTTTCTTT
CAISKTGSDTEAFF
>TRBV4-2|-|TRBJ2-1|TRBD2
TGTGCCAGCAGCCTTAGCGGGGGCTACAATGAGCAGTTCTTC
CASSLSGGYNEQFF
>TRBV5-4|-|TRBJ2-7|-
TGTGCCAGCAGCTTCGGAGAGCCCTACGAGCAGTACTTC
CASSFGEPYEQYF
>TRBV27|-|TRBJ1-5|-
TGTGCCAGCAGTTTATCACGGTCGAGGAGCAATCAGCCCCAGCATTTT
CASSLSRSRSNQPQHF
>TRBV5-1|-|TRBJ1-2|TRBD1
TGCGCCAGCACCCCACAGGGGGCCAACTATGGCTACACCTTC
CASTPQGANYGYTF
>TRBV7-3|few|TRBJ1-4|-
TGTGCCAGCAGCTTGGGGTCCCCGGGAGAAAAACTGTTTTTT
CASSLGSPGEKLFF
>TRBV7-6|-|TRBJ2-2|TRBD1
TGTGCCAGCAGTTCCGGACAGGTCGACACCGGGGAGCTGTTTTTT
CASSSGQVDTGELFF
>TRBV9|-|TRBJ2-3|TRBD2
TGTGCCAGCAGCGTCCGGGACTACACAGATACGCAGTATTTT
CASSVRDYTDTQYF
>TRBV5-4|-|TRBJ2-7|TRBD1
TGTGCCAGCAGCGGAACAGGGGGCGGGTTCAACGAGCAGTACTTC
CASSGTGGGFNEQYF
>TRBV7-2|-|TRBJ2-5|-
TGTGCCAGCAGCTTAGCGCGGGGCGCCGAGTACTTC
CASSLARGAEYF
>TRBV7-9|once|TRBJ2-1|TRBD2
TGTGCCAGCTGCCCTACTAGCGGGAGGTACCACTACAATGAGCAGTTCTTC
CASCPTSGRYHYNEQFF
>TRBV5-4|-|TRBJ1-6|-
TGTGCCAGCAGCCCGGAAAGGAGCTCACCCCTCCACTTT
CASSPERSSPLHF
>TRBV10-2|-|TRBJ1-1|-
TGCGCCACCCGCGGGGAGGGACTTAGCGAAGCTTTCTTT
CATRGEGLSEAFF